These T cell receptor beta chains were read from a single sample in a study of OX40 agonist ivuxolimab in advanced cancers. The repertoire was sequenced with immunoSEQ multiplex PCR; TCRdb's copy has only in-frame clones and lacks some. Among roughly 60,000 clones, under 95% were seen once, and the ten largest hold less than 0.55%. Sample: CD4+ or CD8+ T cells sorted from blood, taken in a trial of the OX40 agonist ivuxolimab. The receptors were gathered from an adult with an advanced solid tumor such as melanoma, head and neck, liver or kidney cancer. The CDR3 runs from the conserved cysteine through the conserved F or W. D genes are given only for firm matches. Size tells how often a clone was seen (once, few, many) or the class of an expanded clone, and some rows leave it out.

V gene,D gene,J gene,clone size,CDR3 protein,CDR3 DNA
TRBV30,-,TRBJ2-1,few,CAWNGYNDEQFF,TGTGCCTGGAACGGGTACAATGATGAGCAGTTCTTC
TRBV9,TRBD2,TRBJ2-3,-,CASSVDVWGGAIAGGTTDTQYF,TGTGCCAGCAGCGTAGATGTGTGGGGAGGGGCGATAGCGGGAGGAACCACAGATACGCAGTATTTT
TRBV18,-,TRBJ2-1,-,CASSPKGGHSSYNEQFF,TGTGCCAGCTCACCGAAAGGGGGACACTCTTCCTACAATGAGCAGTTCTTC
TRBV10-1,TRBD2,TRBJ2-7,-,CASSDLAGPSYEQYF,TGCGCCAGCAGTGACCTAGCGGGCCCCTCCTACGAGCAGTACTTC
TRBV5-1,-,TRBJ2-1,-,CASTETASSYNEQFF,TGCGCCAGCACCGAGACGGCGAGCTCCTACAATGAGCAGTTCTTC
TRBV6-1,-,TRBJ1-1,-,CASSEGGFYTEAFF,TGTGCCAGCAGTGAAGGGGGCTTCTACACTGAAGCTTTCTTT
TRBV30,-,TRBJ1-1,-,CAWSVPVPGAEAFF,TGTGCCTGGAGTGTACCAGTCCCCGGGGCTGAAGCTTTCTTT
TRBV18,TRBD2,TRBJ2-7,-,CASSPDGREGEQYF,TGTGCCAGCTCACCAGATGGCAGGGAGGGCGAGCAGTACTTC
TRBV7-2,-,TRBJ1-1,-,CASSLRQGGTEAFF,TGTGCCAGCAGCTTAAGGCAGGGAGGCACTGAAGCTTTCTTT
TRBV19,-,TRBJ1-1,-,CASSTKGAEAFF,TGTGCCAGTAGTACTAAGGGGGCTGAAGCTTTCTTT
TRBV12-5,-,TRBJ2-3,-,CASALRGYSSTDTQYF,TGTGCTAGTGCCCTCCGAGGGTATTCTAGCACAGATACGCAGTATTTT
TRBV10-2,-,TRBJ2-6,-,CASLRAGANVLTF,TGCGCCAGCCTTAGGGCTGGGGCCAACGTCCTGACTTTC
TRBV5-1,TRBD1,TRBJ2-2,-,CASSLAGTGGTGNTGELFF,TGCGCCAGCAGCTTGGCCGGGACAGGGGGCACCGGGAACACCGGGGAGCTGTTTTTT
TRBV5-4,TRBD2,TRBJ2-7,-,CASSWGGTSGIPYEQYF,TGTGCCAGCAGCTGGGGAGGGACTAGCGGGATACCTTACGAGCAGTACTTC
TRBV7-8,-,TRBJ1-1,-,CASSIRRDAYSTEAFF,TGTGCCAGCAGCATCCGCCGGGACGCTTATAGCACTGAAGCTTTCTTT
TRBV11-2,TRBD1,TRBJ2-3,-,CASSRSGQGARDTQYF,TGTGCCAGCAGCCGATCGGGACAGGGGGCAAGAGATACGCAGTATTTT
TRBV11-3,TRBD2,TRBJ2-1,-,CASSLEAGGPYNEQFF,TGTGCCAGCAGCTTAGAAGCGGGAGGGCCGTACAATGAGCAGTTCTTC
TRBV12-5,TRBD1,TRBJ1-1,-,CASLSVGTGLSSEAFF,TGTGCTAGTTTGAGCGTCGGGACAGGGTTATCAAGTGAAGCTTTCTTT
TRBV6-5,-,TRBJ2-3,-,CASSYSISGADTQYF,TGTGCCAGCAGTTACTCGATTAGCGGCGCAGATACGCAGTATTTT
TRBV9,TRBD2,TRBJ2-1,-,CASSSSGSGYNEQFF,TGTGCCAGCAGCTCAAGCGGGAGCGGGTACAATGAGCAGTTCTTC
TRBV12-5,-,TRBJ2-7,-,CASGFSYEQYF,TGTGCTAGTGGTTTTTCCTACGAGCAGTACTTC
TRBV10-1,-,TRBJ2-1,-,CASSEGASLNNEQFF,TGCGCCAGCAGTGAAGGAGCCTCGCTTAACAATGAGCAGTTCTTC
TRBV6-1,-,TRBJ1-1,-,CASRDFSEAFF,TGTGCCAGCAGGGACTTTTCTGAAGCTTTCTTT
TRBV7-8,TRBD2,TRBJ2-4,-,CASSTGLAGNIQYF,TGTGCCAGCAGCACCGGACTAGCGGGGAACATTCAGTACTTC
TRBV9,TRBD2,TRBJ2-5,-,CASSVGGLAGGRGETQYF,TGTGCCAGCAGCGTAGGGGGTCTAGCGGGAGGAAGGGGAGAGACCCAGTACTTC
TRBV2,-,TRBJ1-5,-,CASSERGYPQPQHF,TGTGCCAGCAGTGAACGGGGATATCCCCAGCCCCAGCATTTT
TRBV9,TRBD1,TRBJ2-5,-,CASSPGTGSSQETQYF,TGTGCCAGCAGCCCTGGGACAGGGTCATCCCAAGAGACCCAGTACTTC
TRBV5-8,TRBD1,TRBJ1-4,-,CASSLTGVAATNEKLFF,TGTGCCAGCAGCTTGACAGGGGTCGCGGCAACTAATGAAAAACTGTTTTTT
TRBV10-3,TRBD2,TRBJ2-7,few,CATTGGSSYEQYF,TGTGCCACCACGGGGGGGAGCTCCTACGAGCAGTACTTC
TRBV25-1,-,TRBJ2-5,-,CASSYQGFQETQYF,TGTGCCAGCAGTTACCAGGGCTTCCAAGAGACCCAGTACTTC
TRBV2,-,TRBJ2-2,-,CASSVSEGGGELFF,TGTGCCAGCAGTGTTTCCGAAGGAGGAGGGGAGCTGTTTTTT
TRBV30,-,TRBJ1-5,-,CAWSASRDTYSNQPQHF,TGTGCCTGGAGTGCTTCCCGGGACACGTATAGCAATCAGCCCCAGCATTTT
TRBV18,-,TRBJ2-7,-,CASSPPALSNEQYF,TGTGCCAGCTCACCACCGGCTCTTTCTAACGAGCAGTACTTC
TRBV30,TRBD1,TRBJ1-1,few,CAWSAGTGGEAFF,TGTGCCTGGAGTGCCGGGACAGGGGGGGAAGCTTTCTTT
TRBV4-1,TRBD1,TRBJ2-1,-,CASSKPGQGVNEQFF,TGCGCCAGCAGCAAACCGGGACAGGGCGTAAATGAGCAGTTCTTC
TRBV7-2,TRBD2,TRBJ2-7,-,CASRRDYSIPYEQYF,TGTGCCAGCAGAAGGGACTACTCAATCCCCTACGAGCAGTACTTC
TRBV6-6,-,TRBJ1-5,once,CASSYAPGSQPQHF,TGTGCCAGCAGTTACGCTCCGGGGAGCCAGCCCCAGCATTTT
TRBV6-5,-,TRBJ2-3,once,CASSSSGPHTDTQYF,TGTGCCAGCAGTAGCTCCGGGCCTCACACAGATACGCAGTATTTT
TRBV5-1,-,TRBJ2-5,-,CASSLEAGRETQYF,TGCGCCAGCAGCTTGGAAGCGGGCCGGGAGACCCAGTACTTC
TRBV9,TRBD1,TRBJ2-3,-,CASNSGQSTDTQYF,TGTGCCAGCAACTCGGGACAGAGCACAGATACGCAGTATTTT
TRBV29-1,TRBD1,TRBJ2-1,-,CSVGPGQGINEQFF,TGCAGCGTTGGTCCGGGACAGGGGATCAATGAGCAGTTCTTC
TRBV6-5,-,TRBJ1-4,-,CASSRGLYNEKLFF,TGTGCCAGCAGCCGGGGACTGTATAATGAAAAACTGTTTTTT
TRBV9,-,TRBJ2-1,-,CASSAWGRSTYNEQFF,TGTGCCAGCAGCGCCTGGGGGCGGAGCACCTACAATGAGCAGTTCTTC
TRBV10-3,-,TRBJ2-2,-,CAISDYSNTGELFF,TGTGCCATCAGTGATTATTCGAACACCGGGGAGCTGTTTTTT
TRBV7-2,-,TRBJ1-2,-,CASSLATEANYGYTF,TGTGCCAGCAGCTTAGCGACAGAAGCTAACTATGGCTACACCTTC
TRBV6-1,-,TRBJ1-6,-,CASSTESLGRALHF,TGTGCCAGCTCGACAGAGTCCCTGGGTAGGGCCCTCCACTTT
TRBV10-1,-,TRBJ2-7,once,CASSAPGTYEQYF,TGCGCCAGCAGTGCTCCAGGGACCTACGAGCAGTACTTC